The clone carrying this T cell receptor beta chain turned up a few times. The sample belongs to a study of blood T cells in healthy people across ages. There are 16 residues in the CDR3. Germline V gene sequence: CDR1 MNHNS, CDR2 SASEGT. V was trimmed by 7 bases and J by 5 bases, leaving 21 bases between them. Sample-barcoded 5' priming and a J-beta primer mix drove a second PCR of roughly 6 to 12 cycles. Each CDR3 protein is one row after TCRdb ran MiXCR on the 5' RACE reads. The table includes more than 900,000 distinct CDR3 sequences, roughly a quarter detected once. These data also formed part of another study, on T cells of mothers and their children.

The rearrangement uses TRBV6-1 and TRBJ2-1, with D perhaps TRBD2 (6 bases). This TCR derives from a girl aged 2 to 10 in good health. The sequenced material came from blood. In DNA, the CDR3 is TGTGCCAGCACCCATGTCGGGCGGGGATTGGACAATGAGCAGTTCTTC. Translation gives CASTHVGRGLDNEQFF.